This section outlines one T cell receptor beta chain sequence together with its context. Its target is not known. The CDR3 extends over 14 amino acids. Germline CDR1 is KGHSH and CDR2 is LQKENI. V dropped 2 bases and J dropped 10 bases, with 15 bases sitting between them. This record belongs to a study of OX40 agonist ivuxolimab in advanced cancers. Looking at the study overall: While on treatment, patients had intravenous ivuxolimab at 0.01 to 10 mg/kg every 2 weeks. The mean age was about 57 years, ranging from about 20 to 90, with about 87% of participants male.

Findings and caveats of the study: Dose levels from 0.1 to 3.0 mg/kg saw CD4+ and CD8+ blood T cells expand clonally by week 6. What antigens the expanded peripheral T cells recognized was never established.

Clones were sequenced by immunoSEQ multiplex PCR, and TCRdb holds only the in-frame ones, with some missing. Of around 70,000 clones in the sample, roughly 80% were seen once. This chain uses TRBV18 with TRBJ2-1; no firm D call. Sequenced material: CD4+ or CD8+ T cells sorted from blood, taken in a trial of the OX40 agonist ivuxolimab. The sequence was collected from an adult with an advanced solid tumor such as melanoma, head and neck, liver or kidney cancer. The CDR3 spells CASSPIFPESEQFF. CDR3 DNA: TGTGCCAGCTCACCAATATTTCCGGAGTCAGAGCAGTTCTTC.